This TCR beta chain originates from a study of blood T cell repertoires in COVID-19. Produced via immunoSEQ multiplex PCR; TCRdb's table is partial and in-frame only. The sample has 290,000 or so clones, around nine tenths seen once. Germline CDR1 and CDR2: SGHNT and YENEEA. The CDR3 consists of 13 residues. V shed 3 bases, J shed 6 bases, and the junction held 4 bases outside the gene matches. Categorization into cohorts depended on clinical history that participants reported. Among Cohort 3 donors, those recovered had two negative PCRs, clearance, or symptom resolution. The specimen was PBMCs or T cells enriched from blood (not recorded which). The clonotype originates from a woman aged 18-35 years who had recovered from COVID-19. This chain connects TRBV11-3 to TRBJ1-1; 7 bases are shared with TRBD1. CDR3 in DNA: TGTGCCAGCAGCTTTACAGGGGTCGCTGAAGCTTTCTTT. Amino acids: CASSFTGVAEAFF.